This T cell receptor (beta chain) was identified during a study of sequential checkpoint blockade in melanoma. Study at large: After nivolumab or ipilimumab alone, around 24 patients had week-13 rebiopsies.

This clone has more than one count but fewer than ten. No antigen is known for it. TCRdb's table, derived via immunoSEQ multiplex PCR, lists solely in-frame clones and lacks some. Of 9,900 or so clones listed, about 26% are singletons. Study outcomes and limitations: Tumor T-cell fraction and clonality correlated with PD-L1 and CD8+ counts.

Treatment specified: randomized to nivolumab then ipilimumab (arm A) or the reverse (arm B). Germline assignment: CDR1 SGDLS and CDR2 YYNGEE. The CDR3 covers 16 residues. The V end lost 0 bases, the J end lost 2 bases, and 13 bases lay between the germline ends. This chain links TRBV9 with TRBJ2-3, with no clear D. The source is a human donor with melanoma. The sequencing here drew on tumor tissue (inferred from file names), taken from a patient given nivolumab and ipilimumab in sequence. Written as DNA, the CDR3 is TGTGCCAGCAGCGTAGCTGGCCAGGACCCCACAGATACGCAGTATTTT. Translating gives CASSVAGQDPTDTQYF.